This T cell receptor beta chain was profiled in a study of CD8+ T cells in alopecia areata. Across the study: Tofacitinib dosing lasted 6 to 18 months, which was then followed by 6 months off drug.

As to treatment: oral pan-JAK inhibitor, 5-10 mg twice daily. Lesional scalp tissue (obtained by punch biopsy) and peripheral blood were collected from alopecia areata patients. Study conclusions and caveats: Since there was just one nonresponder, nobody can yet say how baseline CD8+ expansion ties to response. Scalp clonality, along with expanded CD8+ clones among the top 100, was significantly decreased by tofacitinib.

Reverse transcription of extracted RNA yielded cDNA, which provided the sequencing template. Using immunoSEQ multiplex PCR, the repertoire was profiled, and TCRdb retains in-frame clones only, with some absent. This sample yields 50,000 to 65,000 clones, of which 46% are seen a single time; roughly 20% belongs to the top ten. Per germline, CDR1 GTSNPN and CDR2 SVGIG (reference sequence). CDR3 length equals 13 residues. The germline V and J ends were trimmed by 2 bases and 4 bases, with 12 bases remaining between them. Notes on this clone: The antigen is not known.

The chain is built from TRBV30 and TRBJ2-7; D perhaps matches TRBD2 (7 bases). This TCR was recovered from a human donor with alopecia areata. The sequences come from CD8+ T cells sorted from blood, collected around week 36, from a patient treated with tofacitinib. The CDR3 bases are TGTGCCTGGAGTATCAGGGGAGGGTACGAGCAGTACTTC. It encodes CAWSIRGGYEQYF.